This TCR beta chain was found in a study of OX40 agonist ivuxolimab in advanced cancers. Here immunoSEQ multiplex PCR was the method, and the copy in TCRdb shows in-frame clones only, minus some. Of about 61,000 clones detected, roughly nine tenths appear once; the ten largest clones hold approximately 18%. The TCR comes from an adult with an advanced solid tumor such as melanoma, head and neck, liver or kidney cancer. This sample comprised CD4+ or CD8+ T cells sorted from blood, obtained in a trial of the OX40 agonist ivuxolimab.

The CDR3 coding sequence is TGCAGCGTTGAACTAGCGGGGGGCTACGAGCAGTACTTC. It codes for CSVELAGGYEQYF. The chain carries TRBV29-1 and TRBJ2-7; 11 bases line up with TRBD2. J was trimmed by 3 bases and V by 2 bases; bases with no gene match: 0. The CDR3 loop spans 13 amino acids. Germline CDR1 reads SQVTM; CDR2 reads ANQGSEA.